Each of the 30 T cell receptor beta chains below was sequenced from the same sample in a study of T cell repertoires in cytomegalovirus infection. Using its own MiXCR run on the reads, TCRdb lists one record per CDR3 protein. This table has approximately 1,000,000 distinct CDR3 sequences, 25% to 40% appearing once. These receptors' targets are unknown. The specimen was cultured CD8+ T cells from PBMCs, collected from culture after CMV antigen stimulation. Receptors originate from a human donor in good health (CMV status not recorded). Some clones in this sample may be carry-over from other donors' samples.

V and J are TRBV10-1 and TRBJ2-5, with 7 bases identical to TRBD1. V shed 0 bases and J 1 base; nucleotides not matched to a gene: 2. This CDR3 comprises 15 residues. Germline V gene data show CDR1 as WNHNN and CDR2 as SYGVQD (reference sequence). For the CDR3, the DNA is TGCGCCAGCAGTGAGTCTGGGACAGCCCAAGAGACCCAGTACTTC. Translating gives CASSESGTAQETQYF.

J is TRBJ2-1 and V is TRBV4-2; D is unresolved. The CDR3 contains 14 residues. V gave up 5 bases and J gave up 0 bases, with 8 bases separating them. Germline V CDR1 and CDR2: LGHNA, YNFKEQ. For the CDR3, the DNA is TGTGCCAGCAGCGGCGTTGACTCCTACAATGAGCAGTTCTTC. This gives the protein CASSGVDSYNEQFF.

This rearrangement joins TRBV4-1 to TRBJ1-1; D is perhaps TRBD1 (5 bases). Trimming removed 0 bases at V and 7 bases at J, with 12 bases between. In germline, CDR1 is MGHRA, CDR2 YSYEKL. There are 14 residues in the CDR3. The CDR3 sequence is CASSQEGTDIEAFF. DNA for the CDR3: TGCGCCAGCAGCCAAGAAGGGACGGATATTGAAGCTTTCTTT.

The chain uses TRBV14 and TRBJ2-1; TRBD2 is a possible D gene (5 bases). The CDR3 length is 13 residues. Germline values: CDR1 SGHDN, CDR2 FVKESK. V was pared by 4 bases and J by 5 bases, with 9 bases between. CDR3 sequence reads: CASSPVGDNEQFF. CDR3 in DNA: TGTGCCAGCAGCCCAGTCGGGGACAATGAGCAGTTCTTC.

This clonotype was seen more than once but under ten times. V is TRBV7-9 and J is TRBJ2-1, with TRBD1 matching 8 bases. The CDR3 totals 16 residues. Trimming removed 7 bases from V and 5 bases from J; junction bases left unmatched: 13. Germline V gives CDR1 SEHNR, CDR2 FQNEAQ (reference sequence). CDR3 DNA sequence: TGTGCCAGCATCCAAGAAGGGACAGGACCTAACAATGAGCAGTTCTTC. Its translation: CASIQEGTGPNNEQFF.

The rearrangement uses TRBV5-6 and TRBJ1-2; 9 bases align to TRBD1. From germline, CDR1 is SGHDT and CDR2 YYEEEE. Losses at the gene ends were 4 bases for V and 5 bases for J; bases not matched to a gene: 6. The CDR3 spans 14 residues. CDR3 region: CASSTGQGLYGYTF. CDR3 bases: TGTGCCAGCAGCACGGGACAGGGTCTTTATGGCTACACCTTC.

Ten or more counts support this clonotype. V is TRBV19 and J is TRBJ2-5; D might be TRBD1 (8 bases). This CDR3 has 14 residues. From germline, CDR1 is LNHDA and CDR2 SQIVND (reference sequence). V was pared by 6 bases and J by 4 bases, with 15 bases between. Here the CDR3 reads CASSRQGRGETQYF. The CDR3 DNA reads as TGTGCCAGTAGCCGACAGGGGAGGGGAGAGACCCAGTACTTC.

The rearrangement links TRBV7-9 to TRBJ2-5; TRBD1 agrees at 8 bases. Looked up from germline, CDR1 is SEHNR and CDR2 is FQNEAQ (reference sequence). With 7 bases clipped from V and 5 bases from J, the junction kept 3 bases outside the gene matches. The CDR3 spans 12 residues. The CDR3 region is CASKTGDETQYF. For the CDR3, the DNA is TGTGCCAGCAAGACAGGGGACGAGACCCAGTACTTC.

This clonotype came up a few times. The CDR3 loop is CASSLEGFHEQYF. DNA of the CDR3: TGTGCCAGCAGCTTAGAAGGGTTCCACGAGCAGTACTTC. The chain links TRBV7-6 to TRBJ2-7; the D is unclear. The germline V and J ends were trimmed by 1 base and 5 bases, with 9 bases remaining between them. The CDR3 is made up of 13 amino acids. Germline-derived CDR1 and CDR2 are SGHVS and FNYEAQ.

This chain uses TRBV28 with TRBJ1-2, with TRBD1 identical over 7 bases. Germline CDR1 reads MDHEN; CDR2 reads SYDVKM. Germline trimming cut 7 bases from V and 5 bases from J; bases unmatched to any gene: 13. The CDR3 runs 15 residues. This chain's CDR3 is CASIKDRDSSYGYTF. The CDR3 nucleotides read TGTGCCAGCATCAAAGACAGGGACTCTTCATATGGCTACACCTTC.

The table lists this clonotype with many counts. CDR3 in amino acids: CASSLATSGGGRQYF. The CDR3 region has the DNA TGTGCCAGCAGCTTAGCGACTAGCGGGGGGGGCAGGCAGTATTTT. The J gene is TRBJ2-3, the V gene TRBV7-2; 14 positions match TRBD2. V shed 0 bases, J shed 11 bases, and the junction held 4 bases outside the gene matches. Germline CDR1 and CDR2: SGHTA and FQGNSA. The CDR3 spans 15 residues.

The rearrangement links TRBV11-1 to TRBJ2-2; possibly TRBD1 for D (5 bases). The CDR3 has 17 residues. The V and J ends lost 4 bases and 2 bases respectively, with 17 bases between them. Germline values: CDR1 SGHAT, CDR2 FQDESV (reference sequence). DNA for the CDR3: TGTGCCAGCAGCTACGATCCCACAGGAATCAACACCGGGGAGCTGTTTTTT. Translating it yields CASSYDPTGINTGELFF.

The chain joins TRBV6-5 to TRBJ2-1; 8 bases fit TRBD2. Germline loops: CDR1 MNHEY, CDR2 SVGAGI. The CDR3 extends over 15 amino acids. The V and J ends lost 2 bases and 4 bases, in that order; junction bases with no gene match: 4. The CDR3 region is CASSYGAGAYNEQFF. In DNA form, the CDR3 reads TGTGCCAGCAGTTACGGAGCGGGGGCATACAATGAGCAGTTCTTC.

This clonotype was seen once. Here the CDR3 reads CASSYFGIFTGGRTDTQYF. The CDR3 bases are TGTGCCAGCAGTTATTTTGGAATTTTTACAGGGGGCAGGACAGATACGCAGTATTTT. J is TRBJ2-3 and V is TRBV6-5; TRBD1 matches at 9 bases. Germline V CDR1 and CDR2: MNHEY, SVGAGI. V shed 3 bases, J shed 3 bases, and the junction held 16 bases outside the gene matches. The CDR3 length is 19 residues.

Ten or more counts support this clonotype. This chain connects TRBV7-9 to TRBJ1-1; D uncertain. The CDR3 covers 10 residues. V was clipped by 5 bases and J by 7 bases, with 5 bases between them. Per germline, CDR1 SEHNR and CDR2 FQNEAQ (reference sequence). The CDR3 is CASSTLEAFF. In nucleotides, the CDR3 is TGTGCCAGCAGCACCCTTGAAGCTTTCTTT. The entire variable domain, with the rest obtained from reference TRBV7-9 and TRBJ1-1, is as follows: DTGVSQNPRHKITKRGQNVTFRCDPISEHNRLYWYRQTLGQGPEFLTYFQNEAQLEKSRLLSDRFSAERPKGSFSTLEIQRTEQGDSAMYLCASSTLEAFFGQGTRLTVV.

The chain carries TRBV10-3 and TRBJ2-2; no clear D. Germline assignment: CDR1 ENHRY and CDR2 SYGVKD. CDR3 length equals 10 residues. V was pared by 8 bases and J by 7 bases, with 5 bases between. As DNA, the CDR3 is TGTGCCATCTTAGGCGGGGAGCTGTTTTTT. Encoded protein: CAILGGELFF.

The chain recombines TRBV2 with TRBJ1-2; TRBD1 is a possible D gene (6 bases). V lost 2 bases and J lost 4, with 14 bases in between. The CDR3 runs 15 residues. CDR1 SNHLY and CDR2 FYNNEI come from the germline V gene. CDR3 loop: CASSEHDRRLYGYTF. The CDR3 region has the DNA TGTGCCAGCAGTGAACACGACAGGCGACTCTATGGCTACACCTTC.

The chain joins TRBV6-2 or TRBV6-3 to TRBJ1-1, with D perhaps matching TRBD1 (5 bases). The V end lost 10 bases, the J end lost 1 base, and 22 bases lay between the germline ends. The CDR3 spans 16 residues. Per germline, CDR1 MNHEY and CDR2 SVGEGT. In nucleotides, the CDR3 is TGTGCCAACTCGAAGGGGATACACGGGGCGAACACTGAAGCTTTCTTT. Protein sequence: CANSKGIHGANTEAFF.

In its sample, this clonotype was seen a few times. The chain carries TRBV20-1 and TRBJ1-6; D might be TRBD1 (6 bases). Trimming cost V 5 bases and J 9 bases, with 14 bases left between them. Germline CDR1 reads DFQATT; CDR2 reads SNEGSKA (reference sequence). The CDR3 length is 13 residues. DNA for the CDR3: TGCAGTGCTGAACCCCGGACAGCTTCACCCCTCCACTTT. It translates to CSAEPRTASPLHF.

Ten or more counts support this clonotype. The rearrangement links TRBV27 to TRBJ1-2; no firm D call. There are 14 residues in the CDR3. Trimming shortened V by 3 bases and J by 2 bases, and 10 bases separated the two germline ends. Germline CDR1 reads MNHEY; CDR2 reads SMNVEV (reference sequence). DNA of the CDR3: TGTGCCAGCAGTTTGAGTCCGGCGAACTATGGCTACACCTTC. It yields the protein CASSLSPANYGYTF.

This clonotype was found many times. The CDR3 coding sequence is TGTGCCAGCAGCCCGGGGACTAGCGGGGGGCTCTACGAGCAGTACGTC. Protein sequence: CASSPGTSGGLYEQYV. The chain recombines TRBV7-2 with TRBJ2-7; 15 bases are a match to TRBD2. This CDR3 region has 16 residues. Germline lookup yields CDR1 SGHTA and CDR2 FQGNSA. Trimming cost V 5 bases and J 3 bases; bases outside gene matches: 5.

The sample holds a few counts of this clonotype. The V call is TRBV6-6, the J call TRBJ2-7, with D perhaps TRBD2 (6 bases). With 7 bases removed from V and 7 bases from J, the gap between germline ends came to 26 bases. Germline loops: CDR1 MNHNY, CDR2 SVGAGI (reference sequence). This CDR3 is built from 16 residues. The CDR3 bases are TGTGCCAGCACCCTCCGGAGGGGATTCCCCCCAATTGAGCAGTACTTC. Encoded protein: CASTLRRGFPPIEQYF.

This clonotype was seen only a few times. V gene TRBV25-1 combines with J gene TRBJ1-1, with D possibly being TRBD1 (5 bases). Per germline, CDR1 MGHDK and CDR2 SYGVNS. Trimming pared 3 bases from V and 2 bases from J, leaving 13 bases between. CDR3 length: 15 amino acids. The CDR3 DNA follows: TGTGCCAGCAGTGAGTATCAGGGCCCTAACACTGAAGCTTTCTTT. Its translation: CASSEYQGPNTEAFF. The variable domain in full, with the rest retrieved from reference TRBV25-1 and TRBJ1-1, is EADIYQTPRYLVIGTGKKITLECSQTMGHDKMYWYQQDPGMELHLIHYSYGVNSTEKGDLSSESTVSRIRTEHFPLTLESARPSHTSQYLCASSEYQGPNTEAFFGQGTRLTVV.

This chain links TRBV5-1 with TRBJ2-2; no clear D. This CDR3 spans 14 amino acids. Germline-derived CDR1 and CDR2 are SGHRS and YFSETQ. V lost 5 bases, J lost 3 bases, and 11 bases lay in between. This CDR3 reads CASRIVADTGELFF. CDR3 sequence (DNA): TGCGCCAGCAGAATCGTCGCGGACACCGGGGAGCTGTTTTTT. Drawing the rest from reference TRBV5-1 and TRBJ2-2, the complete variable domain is KAGVTQTPRYLIKTRGQQVTLSCSPISGHRSVSWYQQTPGQGLQFLFEYFSETQRNKGNFPGRFSGRQFSNSRSEMNVSTLELGDSALYLCASRIVADTGELFFGEGSRLTVL.

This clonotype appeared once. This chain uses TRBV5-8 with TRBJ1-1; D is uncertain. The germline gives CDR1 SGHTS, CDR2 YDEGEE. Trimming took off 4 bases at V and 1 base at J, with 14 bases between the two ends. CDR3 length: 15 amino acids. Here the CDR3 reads CASSALRMGNTEAFF. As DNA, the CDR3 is TGTGCCAGCAGCGCCCTCAGGATGGGGAACACTGAAGCTTTCTTT.

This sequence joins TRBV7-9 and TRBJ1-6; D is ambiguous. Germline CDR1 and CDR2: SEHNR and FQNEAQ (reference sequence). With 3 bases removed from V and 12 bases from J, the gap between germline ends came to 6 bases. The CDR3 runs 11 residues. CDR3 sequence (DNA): TGTGCCAGCAGCTTGTTACAACCCCTCCACTTT. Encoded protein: CASSLLQPLHF.

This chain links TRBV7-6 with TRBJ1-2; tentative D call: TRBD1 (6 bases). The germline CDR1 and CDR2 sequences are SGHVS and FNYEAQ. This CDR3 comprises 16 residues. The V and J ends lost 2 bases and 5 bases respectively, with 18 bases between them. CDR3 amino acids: CASSLSLGGGQYGYTF. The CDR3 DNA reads TGTGCCAGCAGCTTAAGTTTGGGGGGGGGGCAGTATGGCTACACCTTC.

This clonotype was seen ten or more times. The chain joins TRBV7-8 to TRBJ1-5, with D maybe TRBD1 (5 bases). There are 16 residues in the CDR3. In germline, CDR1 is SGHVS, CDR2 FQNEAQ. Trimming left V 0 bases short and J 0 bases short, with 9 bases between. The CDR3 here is CASSLAPGPSNQPQHF. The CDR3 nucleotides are TGTGCCAGCAGCTTAGCCCCGGGGCCTAGCAATCAGCCCCAGCATTTT.

The CDR3 protein is CASSLIGGKDQPQHF. In nucleotides, the CDR3 is TGTGCCAGCAGTTTAATTGGGGGGAAAGATCAGCCCCAGCATTTT. The chain joins TRBV27 to TRBJ1-5; D is possibly TRBD1 (5 bases). The CDR3 covers 15 residues. Germline loops: CDR1 MNHEY, CDR2 SMNVEV (reference sequence). Trimming removed 2 bases at V and 5 bases at J, with 13 bases between.

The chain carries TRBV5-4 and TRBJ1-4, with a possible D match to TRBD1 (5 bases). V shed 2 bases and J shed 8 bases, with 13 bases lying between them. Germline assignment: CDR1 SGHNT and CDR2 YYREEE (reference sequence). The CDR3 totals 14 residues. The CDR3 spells CASSFWGLREKLFF. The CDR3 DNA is TGTGCCAGCAGCTTTTGGGGGTTACGGGAAAAACTGTTTTTT.